This TCR beta chain stems from a study of cytomegalovirus exposure and HLA in healthy donors. The study, taken as a whole, reports: When analyzed later, the rates of TCR association showed variation by HLA locus, with DRB1 the most and HLA-C the fewest. Later analysis suggested links between common viral pathogens and several top significant clusters.

Worth noting for this clone: Its antigen remains unidentified.

The CDR3 has 15 amino acids. V lost 10 bases to trimming and J lost 0 bases, with 15 bases between them. Germline values: CDR1 LNHDA, CDR2 SQIVND (reference sequence). Primers: 60 Vbeta forward and 13 Jbeta reverse. Profiling relied on immunoSEQ multiplex PCR, and the TCRdb table lists in-frame clones only, not all of them. The table has under 150,000 clones, around four fifths seen once; the top ten hold 1.2% to 1.5%. V and J are TRBV19 and TRBJ2-2; tentatively, D is TRBD1 (6 bases). The sample comprised PBMCs. This clonotype originated in a woman between 40 and 55 years old in good health and CMV-seronegative. CDR3 in amino acids: CATRTTGSNTGELFF. CDR3 DNA: TGTGCCACCCGAACGACAGGATCGAACACCGGGGAGCTGTTTTTT.